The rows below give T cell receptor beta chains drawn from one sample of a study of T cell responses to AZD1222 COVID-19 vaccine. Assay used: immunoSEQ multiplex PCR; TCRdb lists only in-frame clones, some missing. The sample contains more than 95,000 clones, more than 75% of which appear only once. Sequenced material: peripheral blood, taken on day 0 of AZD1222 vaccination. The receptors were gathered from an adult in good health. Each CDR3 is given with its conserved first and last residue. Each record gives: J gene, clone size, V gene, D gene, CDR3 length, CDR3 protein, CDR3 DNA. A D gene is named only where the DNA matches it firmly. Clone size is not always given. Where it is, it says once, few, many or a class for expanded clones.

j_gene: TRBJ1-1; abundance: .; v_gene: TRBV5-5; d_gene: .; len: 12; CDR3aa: CASSLVITEAFF; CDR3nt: TGTGCCAGCAGCTTGGTGATCACTGAAGCTTTCTTT
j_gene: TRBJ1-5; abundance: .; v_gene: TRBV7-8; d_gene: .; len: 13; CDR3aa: CASSLEEGAPQHF; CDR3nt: TGTGCCAGCAGCTTAGAAGAAGGGGCGCCCCAGCATTTT
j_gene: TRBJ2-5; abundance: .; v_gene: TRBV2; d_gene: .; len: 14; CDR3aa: CASDGTRRVETQYF; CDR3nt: TGTGCCAGCGACGGAACCAGGAGGGTGGAGACCCAGTACTTC
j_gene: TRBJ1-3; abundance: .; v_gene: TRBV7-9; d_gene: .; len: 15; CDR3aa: CASSPELTRGNTIYF; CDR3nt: TGTGCCAGCAGCCCAGAGTTGACAAGAGGAAACACCATATATTTT
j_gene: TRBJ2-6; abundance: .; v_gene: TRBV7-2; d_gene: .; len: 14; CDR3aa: CASSLGAGANVLTF; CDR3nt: TGTGCCAGCAGCTTAGGTGCAGGGGCCAACGTCCTGACTTTC
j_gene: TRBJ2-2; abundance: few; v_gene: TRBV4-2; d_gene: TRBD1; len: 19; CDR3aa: CASSLAGTGGVGNTGELFF; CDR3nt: TGTGCCAGCAGCCTTGCGGGTACAGGGGGCGTTGGGAACACCGGGGAGCTGTTTTTT
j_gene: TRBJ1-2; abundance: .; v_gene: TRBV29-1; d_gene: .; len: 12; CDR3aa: CSVESANYGYTF; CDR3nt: TGCAGCGTTGAATCCGCTAACTATGGCTACACCTTC
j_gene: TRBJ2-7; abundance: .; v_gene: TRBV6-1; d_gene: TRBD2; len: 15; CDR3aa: CASSERLAASYEQYF; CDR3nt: TGTGCCAGCAGTGAGAGACTAGCGGCATCCTACGAGCAGTACTTC
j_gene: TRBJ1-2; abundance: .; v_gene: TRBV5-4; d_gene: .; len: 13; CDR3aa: CASSLGLDYGYTF; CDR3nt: TGTGCCAGCAGCTTGGGATTAGACTATGGCTACACCTTC
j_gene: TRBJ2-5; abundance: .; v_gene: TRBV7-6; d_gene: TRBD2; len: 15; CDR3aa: CASSTRGGGKETQYF; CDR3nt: TGTGCCAGCAGCACGCGGGGGGGAGGAAAAGAGACCCAGTACTTC
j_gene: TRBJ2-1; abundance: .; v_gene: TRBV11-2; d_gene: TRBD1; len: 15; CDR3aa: CASTLGTGAYNEQFF; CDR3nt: TGTGCCAGCACCCTAGGGACAGGGGCCTACAATGAGCAGTTCTTC
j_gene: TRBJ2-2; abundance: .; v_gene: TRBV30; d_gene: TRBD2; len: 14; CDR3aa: CAWSAGLVVGELFF; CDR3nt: TGTGCCTGGAGTGCGGGACTAGTTGTCGGGGAGCTGTTTTTT
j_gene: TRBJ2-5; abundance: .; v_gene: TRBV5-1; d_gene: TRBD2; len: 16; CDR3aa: CASSPQPGGGEETQYF; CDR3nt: TGCGCCAGCAGCCCGCAGCCGGGCGGGGGGGAAGAGACCCAGTACTTC
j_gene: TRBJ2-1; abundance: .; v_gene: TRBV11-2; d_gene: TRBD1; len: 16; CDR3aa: CASSLGSGQGINEQFF; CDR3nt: TGTGCCAGCAGCTTAGGCTCGGGACAGGGGATAAATGAGCAGTTCTTC
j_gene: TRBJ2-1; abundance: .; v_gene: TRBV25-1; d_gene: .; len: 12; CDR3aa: CASSEGYNEQFF; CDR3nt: TGTGCCAGCAGTGAAGGGTACAATGAGCAGTTCTTC
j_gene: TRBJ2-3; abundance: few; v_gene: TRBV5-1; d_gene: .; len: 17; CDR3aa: CASSLRGVTENTDTQYF; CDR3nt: TGCGCCAGCAGCTTGAGGGGCGTCACAGAGAATACAGATACGCAGTATTTT
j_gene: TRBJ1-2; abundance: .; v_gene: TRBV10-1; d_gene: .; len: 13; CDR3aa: CASSESGSNGYTF; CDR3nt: TGCGCCAGCAGTGAGTCCGGATCAAATGGCTACACCTTC
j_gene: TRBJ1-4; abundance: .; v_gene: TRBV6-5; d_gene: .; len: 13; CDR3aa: CASSQVNNEKLFF; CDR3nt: TGTGCCAGCAGCCAGGTTAATAATGAAAAACTGTTTTTT
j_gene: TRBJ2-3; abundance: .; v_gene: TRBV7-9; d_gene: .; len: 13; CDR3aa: CASSYTGTDTQYF; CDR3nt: TGTGCCAGCAGCTACACAGGGACAGATACGCAGTATTTT
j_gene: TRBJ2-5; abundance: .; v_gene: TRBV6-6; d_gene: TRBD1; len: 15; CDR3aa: CASSYPGGDQETQYF; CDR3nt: TGTGCCAGCAGTTACCCAGGGGGCGACCAAGAGACCCAGTACTTC
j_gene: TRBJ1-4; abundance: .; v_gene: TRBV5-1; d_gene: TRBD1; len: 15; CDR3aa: CASSFSTGALEKLFF; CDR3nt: TGCGCCAGCAGCTTTTCGACAGGGGCCTTGGAAAAACTGTTTTTT
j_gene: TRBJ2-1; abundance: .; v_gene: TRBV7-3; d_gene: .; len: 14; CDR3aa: CASSLGGGENEQFF; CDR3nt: TGTGCCAGCAGCTTAGGGGGTGGTGAGAATGAGCAGTTCTTC
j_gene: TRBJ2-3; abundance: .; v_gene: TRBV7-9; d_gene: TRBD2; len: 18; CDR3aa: CASSSRIASGGTTDTQYF; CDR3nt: TGTGCCAGCAGCTCGCGTATCGCTAGCGGGGGGACCACAGATACGCAGTATTTT
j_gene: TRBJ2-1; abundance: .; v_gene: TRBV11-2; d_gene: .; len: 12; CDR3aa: CASSLRRNEQFF; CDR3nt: TGTGCCAGCAGCTTAAGGAGGAATGAGCAGTTCTTC
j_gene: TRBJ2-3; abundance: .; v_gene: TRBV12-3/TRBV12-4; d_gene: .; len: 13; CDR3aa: CASSRNRWDTQYF; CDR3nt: TGTGCCAGCAGTCGAAACAGGTGGGATACGCAGTATTTT
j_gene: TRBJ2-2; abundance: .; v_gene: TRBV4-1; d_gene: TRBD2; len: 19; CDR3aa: CASSQRTSGGLTNTGELFF; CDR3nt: TGCGCCAGCAGCCAACGGACTAGCGGGGGACTAACGAACACCGGGGAGCTGTTTTTT
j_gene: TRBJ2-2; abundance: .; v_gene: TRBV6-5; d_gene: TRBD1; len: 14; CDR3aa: CASKGQGASGELFF; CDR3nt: TGTGCCAGCAAGGGACAGGGGGCTTCCGGGGAGCTGTTTTTT
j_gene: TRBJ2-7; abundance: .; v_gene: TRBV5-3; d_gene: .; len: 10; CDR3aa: CARSSYEQYF; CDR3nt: TGTGCCAGAAGCTCCTACGAGCAGTACTTC
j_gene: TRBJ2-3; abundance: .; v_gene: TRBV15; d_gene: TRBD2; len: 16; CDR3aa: CATSSGLAGSTDTQYF; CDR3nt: TGTGCCACCAGCAGTGGACTAGCGGGGTCCACAGATACGCAGTATTTT
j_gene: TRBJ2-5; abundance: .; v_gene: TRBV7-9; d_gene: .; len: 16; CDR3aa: CASSENSGPNQETQYF; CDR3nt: TGTGCCAGCAGCGAAAACTCCGGGCCAAACCAAGAGACCCAGTACTTC
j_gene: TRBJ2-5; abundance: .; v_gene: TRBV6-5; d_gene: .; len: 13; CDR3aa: CASSYAGKETQYF; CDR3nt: TGTGCCAGCAGTTACGCAGGGAAAGAGACCCAGTACTTC
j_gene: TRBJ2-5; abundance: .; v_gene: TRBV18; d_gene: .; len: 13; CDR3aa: CASCPGIQETQYF; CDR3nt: TGTGCCAGCTGCCCGGGAATACAAGAGACCCAGTACTTC
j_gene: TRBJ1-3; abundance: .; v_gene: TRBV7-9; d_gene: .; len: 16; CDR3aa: CASSLVLAGIGDTIYF; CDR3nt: TGTGCCAGCAGCTTAGTTTTGGCAGGTATCGGTGACACCATATATTTT
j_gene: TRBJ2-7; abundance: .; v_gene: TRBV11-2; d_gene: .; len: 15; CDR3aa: CASSPTRGASYEQYF; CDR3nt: TGTGCCAGCAGCCCCACACGGGGGGCCTCCTACGAGCAGTACTTC
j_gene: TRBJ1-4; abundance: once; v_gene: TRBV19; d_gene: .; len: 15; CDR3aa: CASKPVGEANEKLFF; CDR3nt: TGTGCCAGTAAGCCTGTGGGAGAGGCTAATGAAAAACTGTTTTTT
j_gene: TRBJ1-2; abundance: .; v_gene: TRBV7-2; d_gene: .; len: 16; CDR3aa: CASSYRGRGPNYGYTF; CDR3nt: TGTGCCAGCAGCTATAGGGGCAGGGGACCTAACTATGGCTACACCTTC
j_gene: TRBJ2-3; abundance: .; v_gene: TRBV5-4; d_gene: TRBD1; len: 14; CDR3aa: CASSYRDSTDTQYF; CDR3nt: TGTGCCAGCAGCTACCGGGACAGTACAGATACGCAGTATTTT
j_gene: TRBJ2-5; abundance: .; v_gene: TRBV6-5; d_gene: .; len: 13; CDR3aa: CASSQASRQTQYF; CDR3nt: TGTGCCAGCAGTCAGGCTAGCAGGCAGACCCAGTACTTC
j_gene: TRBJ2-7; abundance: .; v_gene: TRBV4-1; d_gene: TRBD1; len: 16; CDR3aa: CASSHRRDRAIYEQYF; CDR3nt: TGCGCCAGCAGCCACCGCCGGGACAGGGCTATTTACGAGCAGTACTTC
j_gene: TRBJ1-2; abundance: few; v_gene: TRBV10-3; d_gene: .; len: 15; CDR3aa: CAISESRIGDYGYTF; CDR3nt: TGTGCCATCAGTGAGTCGAGAATAGGCGACTATGGCTACACCTTC
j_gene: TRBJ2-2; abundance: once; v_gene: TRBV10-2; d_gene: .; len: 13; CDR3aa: CASQGGNTGELFF; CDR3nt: TGCGCCAGCCAGGGAGGAAACACCGGGGAGCTGTTTTTT
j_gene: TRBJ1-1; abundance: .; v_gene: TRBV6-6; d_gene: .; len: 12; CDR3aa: CASSYSRTEAFF; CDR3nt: TGTGCCAGCAGTTACTCACGGACTGAAGCTTTCTTT
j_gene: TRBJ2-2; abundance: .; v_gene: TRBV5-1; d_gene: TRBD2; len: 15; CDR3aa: CASSFQRGGRGELFF; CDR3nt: TGCGCCAGCAGCTTCCAGCGGGGGGGCCGAGGGGAGCTGTTTTTT
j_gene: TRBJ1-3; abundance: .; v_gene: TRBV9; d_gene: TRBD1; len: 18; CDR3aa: CASSVGTGGGHSGNTIYF; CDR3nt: TGTGCCAGCAGCGTAGGGACAGGGGGTGGACACTCTGGAAACACCATATATTTT
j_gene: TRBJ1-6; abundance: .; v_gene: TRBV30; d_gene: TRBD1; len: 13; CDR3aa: CAWRQGWNSPLHF; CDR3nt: TGTGCCTGGAGACAGGGGTGGAATTCACCCCTCCACTTT
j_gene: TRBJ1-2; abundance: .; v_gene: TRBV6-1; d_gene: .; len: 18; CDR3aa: CASSAGPKRTATNYGYTF; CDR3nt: TGTGCCAGCAGTGCTGGGCCCAAAAGGACAGCTACTAACTATGGCTACACCTTC
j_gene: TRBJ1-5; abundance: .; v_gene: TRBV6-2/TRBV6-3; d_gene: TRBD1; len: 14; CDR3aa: CASSTRGEDQPQHF; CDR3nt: TGTGCCAGCAGCACCAGGGGGGAGGACCAGCCCCAGCATTTT
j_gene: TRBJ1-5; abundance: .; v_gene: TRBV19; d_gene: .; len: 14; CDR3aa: CASSMNGRNQPQHF; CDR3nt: TGTGCCAGTAGTATGAACGGACGCAATCAGCCCCAGCATTTT
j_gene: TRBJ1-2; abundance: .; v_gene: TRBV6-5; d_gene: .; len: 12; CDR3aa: CASSYDSYGYTF; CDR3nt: TGTGCCAGCAGTTACGACAGCTATGGCTACACCTTC
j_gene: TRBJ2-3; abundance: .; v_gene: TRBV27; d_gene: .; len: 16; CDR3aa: CASSLFGGYSTDTQYF; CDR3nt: TGTGCCAGCAGTTTATTCGGGGGTTATAGCACAGATACGCAGTATTTT
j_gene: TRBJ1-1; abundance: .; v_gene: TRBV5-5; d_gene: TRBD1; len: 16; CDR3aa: CASSLGGQRMNTEAFF; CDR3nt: TGTGCCAGCAGCTTGGGGGGACAGAGAATGAACACTGAAGCTTTCTTT
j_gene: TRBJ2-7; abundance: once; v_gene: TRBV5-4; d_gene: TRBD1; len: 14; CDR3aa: CASSLGQGGYEQYF; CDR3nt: TGTGCCAGCAGCCTAGGACAGGGGGGCTACGAGCAGTACTTC
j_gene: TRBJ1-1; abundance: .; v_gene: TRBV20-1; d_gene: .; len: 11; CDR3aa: CSARSFTEAFF; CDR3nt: TGCAGTGCTAGATCATTTACTGAAGCTTTCTTT
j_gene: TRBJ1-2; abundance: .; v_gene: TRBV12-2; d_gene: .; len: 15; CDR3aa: CASRSLVRVYYGYTF; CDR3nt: TGTGCAAGTCGCTCTTTAGTGAGGGTTTACTATGGCTACACCTTC
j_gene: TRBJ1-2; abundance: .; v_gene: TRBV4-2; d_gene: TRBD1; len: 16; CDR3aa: CASSQNLLVRGKGYTF; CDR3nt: TGTGCCAGCAGCCAAAACCTCCTGGTCAGGGGGAAAGGCTACACCTTC
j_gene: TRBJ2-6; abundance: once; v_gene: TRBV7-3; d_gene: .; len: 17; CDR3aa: CASSLTTVNSGANVLTF; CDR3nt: TGTGCCAGCAGCTTAACGACAGTAAACTCTGGGGCCAACGTCCTGACTTTC
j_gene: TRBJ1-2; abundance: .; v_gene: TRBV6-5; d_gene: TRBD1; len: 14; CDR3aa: CASSSGTGAYGYTF; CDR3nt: TGTGCCAGCAGTTCCGGGACAGGGGCTTATGGCTACACCTTC